What follows describes a single TCR beta chain. The antigen is not known. CDR3 length: 13 residues. Trimming took 3 bases from V and 11 from J; bases not matched to a gene: 8. The germline V gene encodes CDR1 SGHNT and CDR2 YYREEE (reference sequence). The record originates from a study of vaccination effects on CD4 cells after COVID-19. Study as a whole: Post-vaccine specimens were collected at a median of 72 days following the second dose. With approximately 11 ug/ml peptides and about 9.2 IU/ml IL-2, fewer than 2.5 million PBMC per well were cultured.

Subsequent to a culture period of under 11 days, CD4+ T cells were isolated. The person had PCR-confirmed SARS-CoV-2 infection between March and December 2020. Each participant was administered two doses of either the BNT162b2 or the mRNA-1273 vaccine. Half the medium was swapped for IL-2 medium on days 3 and 7. Only in-frame clones appear in the TCRdb table, and some are missing; sequencing was by immunoSEQ multiplex PCR. The table has tens of thousands of clones, around 80% seen once. The chain joins TRBV5-4 to TRBJ2-1; 7 bases are a match to TRBD2. The source is a human donor who had a prior SARS-CoV-2 infection. Sequencing was performed on CD4+ T cells from PBMCs cultured without peptide, taken after COVID-19 vaccination. CDR3 bases: TGTGCCAGCAGCTCCTTCCCGACTAGCCAGCAGTTCTTC. Translated: CASSSFPTSQQFF.